What follows are 28 T cell receptor beta chains derived from one specimen sequenced in a study of regulatory T cells in long-lasting Graves disease. The time point here: newly diagnosed GD, antithyroid drugs for less than 3 months. Following extraction of RNA from PBMCs, that RNA was used to make the TCR library. Arm-PCR of CDR3 regions with iRepertoire HTBI primers generated TCR beta libraries. TCRdb used MiXCR to reprocess the multiplex PCR reads, holding one entry per CDR3 protein. The profile shows over 450,000 distinct CDR3 sequences, 9.5% to 15% of them singletons. The same data also contributed to another study, on T cells in Graves' hyperthyroidism and ophthalmopathy.

Material: peripheral blood mononuclear cells (PBMCs), obtained at new diagnosis, from a patient treated with antithyroid drugs. The origin of the receptors is a woman aged 25 to 39 with Graves disease.

This clonotype was picked up a small number of times. This may come from a read error, since a much larger clone is one base off. The chain combines TRBV12-3 or TRBV12-4 with TRBJ2-3; tentatively, D is TRBD2 (5 bases). V was clipped by 6 bases and J by 3 bases, with 10 bases between them. This CDR3 comprises 13 residues. As DNA, the CDR3 is TGTGCCAGCAGGGACTTTCGGACAGATACGCAGTATTTT. Its protein product is CASRDFRTDTQYF.

This clonotype was picked up many times. V is TRBV20-1 and J is TRBJ2-5; D tentatively reads TRBD1 or TRBD2 (6 bases each). The CDR3 loop spans 11 amino acids. V was pared by 3 bases and J by 13 bases, with 15 bases between. Germline values: CDR1 DFQATT, CDR2 SNEGSKA (reference sequence). The CDR3, as DNA: TGCAGTGCTAGTGACGGGGGCCGATTGTACTTC. Its translation: CSASDGGRLYF.

The chain is built from TRBV7-8 and TRBJ2-7; D might be TRBD2 (5 bases). The V and J ends lost 5 bases and 9 bases respectively, with 20 bases between them. CDR3 length: 14 amino acids. Looked up from germline, CDR1 is SGHVS and CDR2 is FQNEAQ. CDR3 in amino acids: CASSPTHSGLRQYF. CDR3 nucleotide sequence: TGTGCCAGCAGCCCGACCCATTCGGGATTGCGGCAGTACTTC.

CDR3 region: CASSMVRSRGEQYF. The CDR3 DNA follows: TGTGCCAGTAGTATGGTTCGGAGCCGGGGCGAGCAGTACTTC. V is TRBV19 and J is TRBJ2-7, with a weak D call TRBD2 (5 bases). The CDR3 runs 14 residues. Trimming removed 3 bases at V and 6 bases at J, with 15 bases between. CDR1 is LNHDA and CDR2 is SQIVND in the germline V gene (reference sequence).

This clonotype was seen only once. This sequence joins TRBV4-1 and TRBJ1-3; D is perhaps TRBD1 (6 bases). Germline CDR1 reads MGHRA; CDR2 reads YSYEKL. The CDR3 loop spans 16 amino acids. Trimming shortened V by 0 bases and J by 8 bases, and 17 bases separated the two germline ends. The chain's CDR3 is CASSQDYAGVRDTIYF. DNA of the CDR3: TGCGCCAGCAGCCAAGATTACGCAGGGGTCCGGGACACCATATATTTT.

This clonotype was counted a few times. The gene calls are TRBV28 and TRBJ2-6, with 10 positions matching TRBD1. The CDR3 has 14 amino acids. Trimming cost V 10 bases and J 4 bases; bases outside gene matches: 4. Germline V gives CDR1 MDHEN, CDR2 SYDVKM. The CDR3 DNA is TGTGCCACGACAGGGGGCGCCGGGGCCAACGTCCTGACTTTC. Translation: CATTGGAGANVLTF. Variable domain in full (rest from reference TRBV28 and TRBJ2-6): DVKVTQSSRYLVKRTGEKVFLECVQDMDHENMFWYRQDPGLGLRLIYFSYDVKMKEKGDIPEGYSVSREKKERFSLILESASTNQTSMYLCATTGGAGANVLTFGAGSRLTVL.

The gene calls are TRBV2 and TRBJ2-3; 8 bases agree with TRBD2. This CDR3 contains 16 residues. Trimming at V came to 3 bases and at J to 0 bases, leaving 5 bases not matched to a gene. Germline V gives CDR1 SNHLY, CDR2 FYNNEI. For the CDR3, the DNA is TGTGCCAGCAGTGAGGAGGCTAGCGGGAGCACAGATACGCAGTATTTT. This sequence encodes CASSEEASGSTDTQYF. The full variable domain, with the rest looked up from reference TRBV2 and TRBJ2-3, is EPEVTQTPSHQVTQMGQEVILRCVPISNHLYFYWYRQILGQKVEFLVSFYNNEISEKSEIFDDQFSVERPDGSNFTLKIRSTKLEDSAMYFCASSEEASGSTDTQYFGPGTRLTVL.

This clonotype occurred many times. CDR3 sequence (DNA): TGTGCCAGCAGCTTAGGCCCCCACCGCAATGAGCAGTTCTTC. Its protein product is CASSLGPHRNEQFF. The gene calls are TRBV11-2 and TRBJ2-1; D not resolved. The germline V gene has CDR1 SGHAT and CDR2 FQNNGV. The V and J ends lost 1 base and 6 bases respectively, with 10 bases between them. The CDR3 length is 14 residues.

This clonotype showed up many times. The chain employs TRBV5-1 and TRBJ1-1, with D possibly matching TRBD1 (5 bases). The V and J ends lost 4 bases and 3 bases respectively, with 13 bases between them. This CDR3 is built from 14 residues. In germline, CDR1 is SGHRS, CDR2 YFSETQ. CDR3 amino acids: CASSNQGAHTEAFF. CDR3 bases: TGCGCCAGCAGCAACCAGGGTGCACACACTGAAGCTTTCTTT.

V gene TRBV28 combines with J gene TRBJ2-1; D gene uncertain. The J call may be mistaken, given a closer DNA end match to TRBJ2-5. The germline V gene has CDR1 MDHEN and CDR2 SYDVKM. This CDR3 has 14 residues. The CDR3 DNA reads as TGTGCCAGCAGTTTAACGAGAGTAGGGGAGACCCAGTACTTC. Translated: CASSLTRVGETQYF.

CDR3 region: CASSLFGTDSPLHF. The DNA for the CDR3 is TGTGCCAGCAGCTTATTTGGGACAGACTCACCCCTCCACTTT. J is TRBJ1-6 and V is TRBV7-3, with TRBD1 matching 7 bases. The CDR3 loop spans 14 amino acids. Germline lookup yields CDR1 SGHTA and CDR2 FQGTGA. The J segment lost 10 bases and the V segment lost 2 bases, leaving 5 bases of the junction unmatched.

This clonotype was observed a few times. The chain is built from TRBV5-4 and TRBJ1-2; D call uncertain. The ends were cut back, 2 bases at V and 8 bases at J, with 13 bases in the middle. This CDR3 is built from 13 residues. Germline CDR1 reads SGHNT; CDR2 reads YYREEE (reference sequence). In nucleotides, the CDR3 is TGTGCCAGCAGCTTCCGTGACCTTGGGGGCTACACCTTC. Its translation is CASSFRDLGGYTF.

In this sample, this clonotype turned up many times. The V gene is TRBV28, the J gene TRBJ2-1, with 10 bases lining up with TRBD2. CDR1 is MDHEN and CDR2 is SYDVKM in the germline V gene. The CDR3 consists of 16 residues. Trimming removed 1 base from V and 6 bases from J; junction bases left unmatched: 6. DNA for the CDR3: TGTGCCAGCAGTTTATTTAGCGGGAGGATAAGCAATGAGCAGTTCTTC. It encodes CASSLFSGRISNEQFF.

This clonotype was picked up many times. The chain is built from TRBV6-2 or TRBV6-3 and TRBJ2-7; perhaps TRBD2 as D (5 bases). This CDR3 contains 15 residues. V was pared by 4 bases and J by 6 bases, with 19 bases between. The germline V gene has CDR1 MNHEY and CDR2 SVGEGT. The CDR3 nucleotides read TGTGCCAGCAGTTCCCGCCGGGAAATTCGTCGCGAGCAGTACTTC. Translated, it gives CASSSRREIRREQYF.

This clonotype was seen ten or more times. The genes are TRBV28 and TRBJ2-2, with TRBD1 matching over 9 bases. The germline gives CDR1 MDHEN, CDR2 SYDVKM. This CDR3 has 12 amino acids. Losses at the gene ends were 11 bases for V and 5 bases for J; bases not matched to a gene: 3. The CDR3 bases are TGTGCCGGGACAGGGAGGACCGGGGAGCTGTTTTTT. Protein product: CAGTGRTGELFF.

The chain joins TRBV20-1 to TRBJ2-4; 15 bases match TRBD2. Looked up from germline, CDR1 is DFQATT and CDR2 is SNEGSKA (reference sequence). V gave up 4 bases and J gave up 7 bases; unmatched junction bases: 5. The CDR3 extends over 15 amino acids. The CDR3 DNA reads TGCAGTGCTATTAGGACTAGCGGGGGGGGGAACATTCAGTACTTC. Protein product: CSAIRTSGGGNIQYF.

Remarks on this clonotype: A read error may be the cause here, since a much bigger clone is one base away. This chain uses TRBV28 with TRBJ2-1; D remains ambiguous. The CDR3 contains 13 residues. CDR1 and CDR2 from the germline V gene are MDHEN and SYDVKM. The CDR3 loop is CAGSFLAPNEQFF. The CDR3 bases are TGTGCCGGCAGTTTCTTGGCTCCCAATGAGCAGTTCTTC.

This clonotype was observed at least ten times. The chain is built from TRBV12-3 or TRBV12-4 and TRBJ1-5; 12 bases line up with TRBD1. With 6 bases clipped from V and 5 bases from J, the junction kept 5 bases outside the gene matches. CDR3 length equals 15 residues. The CDR3 here is CASSRGQGAYQPQHF. In nucleotides, the CDR3 is TGTGCCAGCAGCCGGGGACAGGGGGCTTATCAGCCCCAGCATTTT.

This clonotype was recorded a few times. The chain recombines TRBV12-3 or TRBV12-4 with TRBJ2-7, with 7 nucleotides matching TRBD2. V lost 3 bases to trimming and J lost 2 bases; unmatched junction nucleotides: 7. This CDR3 region has 15 residues. CDR3 sequence reads: CASSLTSPIPYEQYF. DNA for the CDR3: TGTGCCAGCAGTTTGACTAGCCCTATCCCCTACGAGCAGTACTTC.

The chain employs TRBV4-1 and TRBJ2-2, with D possibly being TRBD2 (5 bases). The CDR3 consists of 16 residues. Germline CDR1 is MGHRA and CDR2 is YSYEKL. Trimming stripped 0 bases from V and 7 bases from J, with 15 bases between. CDR3 in amino acids: CASSQDPYSGDGELFF. CDR3 in DNA: TGCGCCAGCAGCCAAGATCCGTACAGCGGTGACGGGGAGCTGTTTTTT.

This clonotype has only a few counts. The CDR3 loop reads CASSQALYNEQFF. The CDR3 bases are TGCGCCAGCAGCCAAGCGCTATACAATGAGCAGTTCTTC. This sequence joins TRBV4-3 and TRBJ2-1; D is undetermined. The CDR3 totals 13 residues. Germline V gene data show CDR1 as LGHNA and CDR2 as YSLEER. V was pared by 1 base and J by 4 bases, with 5 bases between.

This clonotype came up many times. This chain joins TRBV30 and TRBJ1-5, with D perhaps matching TRBD1 (6 bases). The CDR3 loop spans 13 amino acids. Per germline, CDR1 GTSNPN and CDR2 SVGIG (reference sequence). V was shortened by 2 bases and J by 5 bases, with 10 bases between the two germline ends. The CDR3 bases are TGTGCCTGGAGTAGGGGGAGGGATCAGCCCCAGCATTTT. It specifies CAWSRGRDQPQHF.

This clonotype was seen repeatedly, ten times or more. J is TRBJ1-2 and V is TRBV7-2; D is perhaps TRBD1 (5 bases). Germline assignment: CDR1 SGHTA and CDR2 FQGNSA. CDR3 length: 12 residues. Trimming left V 5 bases short and J 8 bases short, with 12 bases between. Written as DNA, the CDR3 is TGTGCCAGCAGCCGTGTAGGGGACGGCTACACCTTC. Translated: CASSRVGDGYTF.

In its sample, this clonotype was seen many times. The V gene is TRBV20-1, the J gene TRBJ1-1; TRBD1 might be the D (5 bases). Germline CDR1 DFQATT, CDR2 SNEGSKA (reference sequence). Trimming stripped 5 bases from V and 11 bases from J, with 12 bases between. This CDR3 has 10 residues. CDR3: CSAGGVPAFF. For the CDR3, the DNA is TGCAGTGCTGGGGGAGTTCCGGCTTTCTTT.

In this sample, this clonotype turned up many times. This chain uses TRBV6-1 with TRBJ2-1; D unclear. Trimming took off 3 bases at V and 0 bases at J, with 12 bases between the two ends. Germline assignment: CDR1 MNHNS and CDR2 SASEGT. The CDR3 contains 16 residues. The chain's CDR3 is CASSETHSSSYNEQFF. DNA for the CDR3: TGTGCCAGCAGTGAGACTCACTCGAGCTCCTACAATGAGCAGTTCTTC.

The gene calls are TRBV2 and TRBJ2-5, with D unresolved. The germline V and J ends were trimmed by 6 bases and 1 base, with 6 bases remaining between them. There are 12 residues in the CDR3. Germline CDR1 is SNHLY and CDR2 is FYNNEI. This CDR3 is CASRRIQETQYF. As DNA, the CDR3 is TGTGCCAGCAGACGGATCCAAGAGACCCAGTACTTC.

This clonotype has just a few counts. The chain recombines TRBV2 with TRBJ1-2; 9 bases match TRBD1. V lost 3 bases to trimming and J lost 6 bases; unmatched junction nucleotides: 2. The V gene's germline CDR1 is SNHLY and CDR2 FYNNEI. The CDR3 is 13 amino acids. CDR3 sequence (DNA): TGTGCCAGCAGTGATACAGGGGGCAATGGCTACACCTTC. Protein: CASSDTGGNGYTF.

This clonotype came up many times. The chain is built from TRBV7-2 and TRBJ1-6; D not certain. CDR3 length: 14 residues. Germline V gives CDR1 SGHTA, CDR2 FQGNSA. V was pared by 0 bases and J by 7 bases, with 7 bases between. The CDR3 DNA reads TGTGCCAGCAGCTTAGCGGGCAGAAATTCACCCCTCCACTTT. Its translation: CASSLAGRNSPLHF. The full variable domain, rest sourced from reference TRBV7-2 and TRBJ1-6, is GAGVSQSPSNKVTEKGKDVELRCDPISGHTALYWYRQSLGQGLEFLIYFQGNSAPDKSGLPSDRFSAERTGGSVSTLTIQRTQQEDSAVYLCASSLAGRNSPLHFGNGTRLTVT.